This TCR beta chain was sequenced in a study of T-cell memory formation after mild COVID-19. This clonotype has more than one count but fewer than ten. One entry per CDR3 protein results from TCRdb running MiXCR on the 5' RACE reads. The sample gives 500,000 to 600,000 distinct CDR3 sequences, more than 15% of which show up once; 9.5% to 15% is in the top ten. This clonotype was sampled from an adult woman who had mild COVID-19 (a few samples of this study predate the infection). Cell type and time point are not known. Sequenced material: PBMCs or a T cell subset sorted from them (not recorded which).

The DNA of the CDR3 is TGCGCCAGCAGCCAACAGACAGGCCGGACTGAAGCTTTCTTT. It encodes CASSQQTGRTEAFF. The rearrangement uses TRBV4-1 and TRBJ1-1, with D possibly TRBD1 on 6 matching bases. Trimming took off 2 bases at V and 5 bases at J, with 12 bases between the two ends. This CDR3 spans 14 amino acids. Per germline, CDR1 MGHRA and CDR2 YSYEKL.